These 27 T cell receptor beta chains were all obtained from the same sample, sequenced in a study of CD8+CD57+ T cells in acquired aplastic anemia (dated by TCRdb to the late 2010s). The reads were generated on an Illumina HiSeq 2000. Genomic DNA served as template for TCR beta VDJ combination and CDR3 sequence profiling. TCRdb applied fastp at Q25 and MiXCR to the public reads, then kept only in-frame beta chains. Each entry is one CDR3 protein sequence, shown with its most common DNA and genes. The sample has under 200,000 distinct CDR3 sequences on record, approximately 52% of them singletons. The top ten constitute about 1.7% of the sample. Patients chosen for sequencing had shown expansion of CD8+CD57+ cells by flow cytometry. Sequencing was carried out using sorted CD4+, CD8+, or CD8+CD57+ T cells (not recorded which) from PBMCs. These receptors all come from a human donor with aplastic anemia.

This chain uses TRBV7-9 with TRBJ2-7; no firm D call. V lost 4 bases and J 2 bases, leaving 9 bases between the germline ends. The CDR3 has 13 residues. Germline V gene data show CDR1 as SEHNR and CDR2 as FQNEAQ (reference sequence). The CDR3 reads CASSSGLAYEQYF. CDR3 DNA sequence: TGTGCCAGCAGCTCGGGCCTGGCCTACGAGCAGTACTTC.

There are many counts of this clonotype. The genes are TRBV19 and TRBJ1-2, with D perhaps matching TRBD1 (5 bases). Trimming cost V 4 bases and J 3 bases, with 12 bases left between them. The germline V gene has CDR1 LNHDA and CDR2 SQIVND (reference sequence). The CDR3 sequence is 14 residues long. Written as DNA, the CDR3 is TGTGCCAGTAGTACCCGGGGGGAGCACTATGGCTACACCTTC. As protein: CASSTRGEHYGYTF.

In this sample, this clonotype turned up many times. The chain recombines TRBV19 with TRBJ2-7; D is perhaps TRBD1 (6 bases). Between the trimmed V and J ends, which lost 2 bases and 3 bases, there was a span of 17 bases. The CDR3 sequence is 16 residues long. The V gene's germline CDR1 is LNHDA and CDR2 SQIVND (reference sequence). CDR3 region: CASSIRRWTEGYEQYF. CDR3 bases: TGTGCCAGTAGTATAAGAAGGTGGACAGAGGGCTACGAGCAGTACTTC.

This clonotype has just one count. The rearrangement links TRBV15 to TRBJ2-1; 7 bases fit TRBD2. V was clipped by 2 bases and J by 1 base; unmatched bases: 2. Germline V gene sequence: CDR1 LNHNV, CDR2 YYDKDF (reference sequence). This CDR3 comprises 15 residues. CDR3 sequence reads: CATSRREASYNEQFF. Here the CDR3 DNA reads TGTGCCACCAGCAGACGGGAGGCATCCTACAATGAGCAGTTCTTC.

The chain has TRBV12-3 or TRBV12-4 and TRBJ1-5; D unclear. Trimming removed 2 bases at V and 7 bases at J, with 6 bases between. This CDR3 has 12 residues. CDR3 amino acids: CASSLQWQPQHF. The CDR3 DNA is TGTGCCAGCAGTTTACAGTGGCAGCCCCAGCATTTT.

To note about this clonotype: Germline and junction disagree at one end, which may indicate a read error. This rearrangement joins TRBV29-1 to TRBJ2-5; perhaps TRBD1 as D (5 bases). This CDR3 has 12 residues. Germline lookup yields CDR1 SQVTM and CDR2 ANQGSEA. The CDR3 region has the DNA TGCAGCATTGACTGGACACGAGAGACCCAGTACTTC. Amino acid sequence: CSIDWTRETQYF.

This clonotype was picked up many times. V gene TRBV7-6 combines with J gene TRBJ1-3, with unresolved D. The CDR3 spans 16 residues. V lost 0 bases to trimming and J lost 1 base, with 10 bases between them. CDR1 is SGHVS, CDR2 FNYEAQ, per germline. CDR3 sequence: CASSLAVRGSGNTIYF. The CDR3 nucleotides are TGTGCCAGCAGCTTAGCGGTCCGGGGATCTGGAAACACCATATATTTT.

This clonotype appeared a single time. Mismatch with germline at one junction end may stem from a read error. The genes are TRBV11-2 and TRBJ1-2; 10 nucleotides agree with TRBD1. This CDR3 contains 15 residues. CDR1 is SGHAT, CDR2 FQNNGV, per germline. The CDR3 region is CASSIGQGGRYGYAF. CDR3 coding DNA: TGTGCCAGCAGTATCGGACAGGGGGGGAGGTATGGCTACGCCTTC.

The V call is TRBV15, the J call TRBJ1-5; possible D gene TRBD1, 5 bases. The CDR3 runs to 15 residues. Germline CDR1 and CDR2: LNHNV and YYDKDF (reference sequence). V lost 3 bases and J 0 bases, leaving 9 bases between the germline ends. CDR3 in DNA: TGTGCCACCAGCAGCCTCAGGGATAGCAATCAGCCCCAGCATTTT. Its translation is CATSSLRDSNQPQHF.

The J gene is TRBJ2-7, the V gene TRBV10-3, with D possibly called TRBD1 or TRBD2 (6 bases each). V gave up 7 bases and J gave up 1 base, with 17 bases separating them. The germline gives CDR1 ENHRY, CDR2 SYGVKD. The CDR3 totals 15 residues. The CDR3 DNA sequence: TGTGCCATCACGGAGGGGGGCGGAAGATCCTACGAGCAGTACTTC. Residues: CAITEGGGRSYEQYF.

The rearrangement uses TRBV29-1 and TRBJ2-7, with D maybe TRBD1 (6 bases). Trimming cost V 4 bases and J 2 bases, with 18 bases left between them. CDR3 length: 15 amino acids. Per germline, CDR1 SQVTM and CDR2 ANQGSEA. The CDR3: CSVGARTVDPYEQYF. CDR3 in DNA: TGCAGCGTTGGAGCCAGGACAGTGGATCCCTACGAGCAGTACTTC.

This clonotype has only a few counts. The V and J genes are TRBV6-1 and TRBJ1-3; D unclear. The CDR3 is 15 amino acids. V was pared by 6 bases and J by 4 bases, with 16 bases between. The germline V gene encodes CDR1 MNHNS and CDR2 SASEGT. CDR3 residues: CASSSGPFKGNTIYF. As DNA, the CDR3 is TGTGCCAGCAGCTCCGGTCCTTTTAAAGGAAACACCATATATTTT.

The chain carries TRBV27 and TRBJ1-2; D not certain. CDR1 and CDR2 (germline): MNHEY, SMNVEV (reference sequence). The CDR3 is 14 amino acids. Trimming shortened V by 3 bases and J by 4 bases, and 12 bases separated the two germline ends. CDR3 in DNA: TGTGCCAGCAGTTTTTCAGTGTATAGCTATGGCTACACCTTC. It encodes CASSFSVYSYGYTF.

The gene calls are TRBV6-4 and TRBJ2-2, with 9 bases identical to TRBD2. The V and J ends lost 0 bases and 3 bases, in that order; junction bases with no gene match: 8. This CDR3 has 18 amino acids. CDR1 is MRHNA and CDR2 is SNTAGT in the germline V gene. CDR3 DNA: TGTGCCAGCAGTGACTCGGAAACTAGCGGGTATCACACCGGGGAGCTGTTTTTT. Its protein is CASSDSETSGYHTGELFF.

Notes on this clonotype: A single base separates this from a much larger clone, so it may be a read error. This CDR3 is missing its conserved last phenylalanine or tryptophan, likely due to a read error. The chain links TRBV12-3 or TRBV12-4 to TRBJ1-3, with a tentative D call TRBD1 (5 bases). The CDR3 totals 14 residues. V shed 6 bases and J shed 0 bases, with 9 bases lying between them. CDR3 sequence: CASSKTDSGNTIYL. CDR3 coding DNA: TGTGCCAGCAGCAAGACAGACTCTGGAAACACCATATATCTT.

In this sample, this clonotype turned up a few times. This chain uses TRBV28 with TRBJ1-2, with D tentatively TRBD1 (5 bases). The V gene lost 6 bases and the J gene lost 5 bases, with 10 bases spanning the gap. Germline assignment: CDR1 MDHEN and CDR2 SYDVKM. This CDR3 has 12 residues. In nucleotides, the CDR3 is TGTGCCAGCAGGCCTACAGGTTATGGCTACACCTTC. Residues: CASRPTGYGYTF.

The V gene is TRBV7-9, the J gene TRBJ2-3; unclear D gene. Trimming took 8 bases from V and 2 from J, leaving 8 bases between them. The germline V gene encodes CDR1 SEHNR and CDR2 FQNEAQ (reference sequence). The CDR3 spans 12 residues. For the CDR3, the DNA is TGTGCCAGCCAACTAACCACAGATACGCAGTATTTT. Its protein product is CASQLTTDTQYF. The whole variable domain, filled in from reference TRBV7-9 and TRBJ2-3, reads DTGVSQNPRHKITKRGQNVTFRCDPISEHNRLYWYRQTLGQGPEFLTYFQNEAQLEKSRLLSDRFSAERPKGSFSTLEIQRTEQGDSAMYLCASQLTTDTQYFGPGTRLTVL.

This chain connects TRBV19 to TRBJ2-6; possible D gene TRBD1, 6 bases. The V and J ends lost 7 bases and 2 bases respectively, with 9 bases between them. Germline V gene data show CDR1 as LNHDA and CDR2 as SQIVND (reference sequence). The CDR3 sequence is 14 residues long. The chain's CDR3 is CASTGAAGANVLTF. CDR3 nucleotide sequence: TGTGCCAGTACAGGGGCGGCTGGGGCCAACGTCCTGACTTTC.

The rearrangement uses TRBV15 and TRBJ2-2; tentatively, D is TRBD1 (5 bases). Germline V CDR1 and CDR2: LNHNV, YYDKDF (reference sequence). Between the trimmed V and J ends, which lost 8 bases and 4 bases, there was a span of 17 bases. The CDR3 contains 15 residues. The CDR3 nucleotides read TGTGCCACCGGGCGGCAGGGTATAGGCACCGGGGAGCTGTTTTTT. Protein: CATGRQGIGTGELFF.

The V and J genes are TRBV9 and TRBJ1-1, with D possibly matching TRBD1 (5 bases). The V and J ends lost 0 bases and 5 bases respectively, with 11 bases between them. The V gene's germline CDR1 is SGDLS and CDR2 YYNGEE. There are 14 residues in the CDR3. The CDR3 DNA is TGTGCCAGCAGCGTAGGTTTCCGGGGGACTGAAGCTTTCTTT. Its protein is CASSVGFRGTEAFF.

This clonotype occurred many times. CDR3 region: CSARGRGQETQYF. DNA of the CDR3: TGCAGTGCTAGAGGCCGGGGGCAAGAGACCCAGTACTTC. V usage is TRBV20-1 and J usage is TRBJ2-5; possibly TRBD2 for D (6 bases). Germline CDR1 reads DFQATT; CDR2 reads SNEGSKA (reference sequence). The CDR3 covers 13 residues. The V end was cut by 1 base, the J end by 2 bases, with 8 bases between.

Here the CDR3 DNA reads TGTGCCAGCAGCTTGGTGATTAGCGATGTTGGTACAGATACGCAGTATTTT. Protein product: CASSLVISDVGTDTQYF. The J gene is TRBJ2-3, the V gene TRBV12-3 or TRBV12-4, with a possible D match to TRBD2 (5 bases). The CDR3 runs 17 residues. Trimming removed 6 bases from V and 3 bases from J, with 22 bases in between.

This clonotype was seen more than once but under ten times. For the CDR3, the DNA is TGTGCCAGCTCCCAGAGAGCGGGAGGGCAGGAGACCCAGTACTTC. It specifies CASSQRAGGQETQYF. The chain carries TRBV18 and TRBJ2-5, with TRBD2 matching 10 bases. This CDR3 has 15 amino acids. V was clipped by 6 bases and J by 5 bases; unmatched bases: 9. Germline CDR1 reads KGHSH; CDR2 reads LQKENI.

This clonotype was seen ten or more times. The CDR3 DNA sequence: TGCAGCGGGGGGGAGTCGGGTGGCTACACCTTC. This gives the protein CSGGESGGYTF. The chain recombines TRBV29-1 with TRBJ1-2; D may be TRBD1 (5 bases). The CDR3 has 11 amino acids. Trimming removed 7 bases from V and 7 bases from J, with 13 bases in between. The germline V gene has CDR1 SQVTM and CDR2 ANQGSEA.

This clonotype came up many times. The chain links TRBV6-5 to TRBJ1-1; a possible D gene is TRBD1 (5 bases). The CDR3 has 13 residues. Germline lookup yields CDR1 MNHEY and CDR2 SVGAGI. V was pared by 2 bases and J by 11 bases, with 15 bases between. CDR3 DNA: TGTGCCAGCAGTTACCGGCAGGGTGAGCTTGCTTTCTTT. Translated: CASSYRQGELAFF.

The genes are TRBV10-3 and TRBJ2-3, with D tentatively TRBD1 (5 bases). Per germline, CDR1 ENHRY and CDR2 SYGVKD. Trimming took 4 bases from V and 0 from J, leaving 14 bases between them. CDR3 size: 16 residues. This CDR3 reads CAISGGRVGSTDTQYF. DNA for the CDR3: TGTGCCATCAGTGGGGGCAGGGTCGGCAGCACAGATACGCAGTATTTT.

The chain couples TRBV7-3 to TRBJ2-1, with D maybe TRBD2 (5 bases). V lost 3 bases to trimming and J lost 10 bases, with 10 bases between them. Per the germline V gene, CDR1 is SGHTA and CDR2 is FQGTGA. The CDR3 consists of 12 residues. DNA for the CDR3: TGTGCCAGCAGCTTTGGACTTGAGGAGCAGTTCTTC. This sequence encodes CASSFGLEEQFF.